This record concerns one T cell receptor beta chain sequence. With 3 bases removed from V and 9 bases from J, the gap between germline ends came to 12 bases. Germline V CDR1 and CDR2: MNHEY, SMNVEV (reference sequence). The length of the CDR3 is 13 residues. These data are taken from a study of blood T cell repertoires in COVID-19. On the study more broadly: Donors in the United States, Italy and Spain gave samples during acute or convalescent COVID-19. Sources were T cells, B-cell-depleted T cells, or PBMCs; the material itself was cDNA or gDNA.

Original data processing: It was from reference gene primer amplification that nucleated cell counts were estimated. Produced via immunoSEQ multiplex PCR; TCRdb's table is partial and in-frame only. D and trimming were read from the DNA, whereas the V and J calls and clone size are those reported in that table. The data contain 250,000 to 350,000 clones, about nine tenths of them singletons. The V gene is TRBV27, the J gene TRBJ1-5; D might be TRBD1 (6 bases). The clonotype was recovered from a woman aged 25 to 39 with active or convalescent COVID-19. Sample: peripheral blood. CDR3 sequence reads: CASSFRGMWPQHF. DNA for the CDR3: TGTGCCAGCAGTTTTAGGGGGATGTGGCCCCAGCATTTT.